A single sample gave rise to the 22 T cell receptor beta chains below, sequenced in a study of blood T cell repertoires in COVID-19. Clones were read by immunoSEQ multiplex PCR, and TCRdb kept only the in-frame ones, dropping some. Of about 470,000 clones in the sample, 87% are singletons; the top ten hold approximately 0.7%. The sample taken for sequencing was PBMCs or T cells enriched from blood (not recorded which). The receptors here all came from a woman between 18 and 29 years old who had recovered from COVID-19.

The chain links TRBV5-1 to TRBJ2-3, with D uncertain. V lost 2 bases and J 1 base, leaving 14 bases between the germline ends. The V gene's germline CDR1 is SGHRS and CDR2 YFSETQ. The CDR3 is 16 residues long. The CDR3 reads CASSLPVAARTDTQYF. The CDR3 bases are TGCGCCAGCAGCTTACCGGTAGCAGCCCGCACAGATACGCAGTATTTT.

The chain uses TRBV7-8 and TRBJ1-2; 11 bases are shared with TRBD1. The germline V gene encodes CDR1 SGHVS and CDR2 FQNEAQ. Losses at the gene ends were 5 bases for V and 5 bases for J; bases not matched to a gene: 13. The CDR3 runs to 17 residues. The CDR3 DNA sequence: TGTGCCAGCAGCCCCACCCCCGGGGACAGGGGGGTTTATGGCTACACCTTC. It yields the protein CASSPTPGDRGVYGYTF.

The genes are TRBV2 and TRBJ2-3; a weak D match, TRBD1 (5 bases). Looked up from germline, CDR1 is SNHLY and CDR2 is FYNNEI. CDR3 size: 14 residues. V dropped 4 bases and J dropped 2 bases, with 10 bases sitting between them. The CDR3 here is CASSGGTLTDTQYF. The DNA for the CDR3 is TGTGCCAGCAGTGGGGGCACCCTCACAGATACGCAGTATTTT.

The V and J genes are TRBV12-3 or TRBV12-4 and TRBJ1-2; D is undetermined. V gave up 5 bases and J gave up 6 bases, with 13 bases separating them. The length of the CDR3 is 13 residues. CDR3 sequence: CASSLVRSDGYTF. CDR3 in DNA: TGTGCCAGCAGTCTGGTTCGGTCGGATGGCTACACCTTC.

In its sample, this clone was seen a few times. This rearrangement joins TRBV18 to TRBJ1-2, with D uncertain. The V gene's germline CDR1 is KGHSH and CDR2 LQKENI. Trimming cost V 3 bases and J 6 bases, with 17 bases left between them. The CDR3 length is 15 residues. CDR3 sequence: CASSPLVGSHDGYTF. The CDR3 nucleotides read TGTGCCAGCTCACCTTTGGTCGGGTCCCATGATGGCTACACCTTC.

About this clone: This sample includes further DNA sequences coding for the same CDR3. The V call is TRBV5-1, the J call TRBJ1-1, with unresolved D. The length of the CDR3 is 14 residues. The V gene lost 0 bases and the J gene lost 0 bases, with 6 bases spanning the gap. Per the germline V gene, CDR1 is SGHRS and CDR2 is YFSETQ. CDR3 sequence (DNA): TGCGCCAGCAGCTTGGCGAGCCTGAACACTGAAGCTTTCTTT. Residues: CASSLASLNTEAFF.

This clone was detected only a few times. The chain is built from TRBV9 and TRBJ1-1; 7 nucleotides match TRBD1. V was pared by 0 bases and J by 7 bases, with 6 bases of the junction left unmatched. From germline, CDR1 is SGDLS and CDR2 YYNGEE. This CDR3 has 14 amino acids. CDR3 sequence: CASSVAPGGNEAFF. The CDR3 bases are TGTGCCAGCAGCGTAGCGCCAGGGGGTAATGAAGCTTTCTTT.

In this sample, this clone turned up once. The chain joins TRBV6-1 to TRBJ1-2; maybe TRBD1 (6 bases). This CDR3 spans 15 amino acids. V was shortened by 3 bases and J by 5 bases, with 16 bases between the two germline ends. From germline, CDR1 is MNHNS and CDR2 SASEGT. CDR3 coding DNA: TGTGCCAGCAGTGACCCTGGGACACGGGGTTATGGCTACACCTTC. This gives the protein CASSDPGTRGYGYTF.

V gene TRBV15 combines with J gene TRBJ1-5; 12 bases are a match to TRBD1. The germline gives CDR1 LNHNV, CDR2 YYDKDF (reference sequence). Trimming at V came to 8 bases and at J to 7 bases, leaving 15 bases not matched to a gene. This CDR3 spans 17 amino acids. The CDR3 region is CATSSRLGQGAGQPQHF. The CDR3 DNA follows: TGTGCCACCTCTTCCCGGCTGGGACAGGGGGCAGGACAGCCCCAGCATTTT.

This sequence joins TRBV27 and TRBJ2-3; D is possibly TRBD2 (5 bases). The CDR3 runs to 14 residues. Trimming took 6 bases from V and 0 from J, leaving 10 bases between them. Germline V gene sequence: CDR1 MNHEY, CDR2 SMNVEV (reference sequence). Here the CDR3 DNA reads TGTGCCAGCAGATCACCGGGGAGCACAGATACGCAGTATTTT. Translated: CASRSPGSTDTQYF.

The CDR3 DNA sequence: TGCGCCAGCAGCTTGGGGGGCCAGGATCAGCCCCAGCATTTT. Its translation: CASSLGGQDQPQHF. The chain is built from TRBV5-1 and TRBJ1-5; D may be TRBD1 (5 bases). Trimming pared 0 bases from V and 5 bases from J, leaving 9 bases between. This CDR3 comprises 14 residues. The germline CDR1 and CDR2 sequences are SGHRS and YFSETQ.

V gene TRBV7-9 combines with J gene TRBJ1-5, with D perhaps TRBD1 (6 bases). This CDR3 contains 15 residues. Germline V gives CDR1 SEHNR, CDR2 FQNEAQ (reference sequence). V shed 5 bases and J shed 10 bases, with 21 bases lying between them. The CDR3 DNA reads TGTGCCAGCAGCCCTCCACAGGGTAGTAGGGTACCCCAGCATTTT. Translation gives CASSPPQGSRVPQHF. Full variable domain (remainder filled in from reference TRBV7-9 and TRBJ1-5): DTGVSQNPRHKITKRGQNVTFRCDPISEHNRLYWYRQTLGQGPEFLTYFQNEAQLEKSRLLSDRFSAERPKGSFSTLEIQRTEQGDSAMYLCASSPPQGSRVPQHFGDGTRLSIL.

This chain links TRBV10-3 with TRBJ1-4, with no clear D. Trimming removed 10 bases at V and 7 bases at J, with 13 bases between. Germline CDR1 reads ENHRY; CDR2 reads SYGVKD. This CDR3 is 12 amino acids long. As DNA, the CDR3 is TGTGCCAGCTCCCGGCCAGGTGAAAAACTGTTTTTT. Its protein product is CASSRPGEKLFF.

The chain is built from TRBV28 and TRBJ1-2, with a possible D match to TRBD1 (6 bases). Trimming took 2 bases from V and 8 from J, leaving 15 bases between them. The CDR3 has 14 residues. Per germline, CDR1 MDHEN and CDR2 SYDVKM. The CDR3 DNA reads TGTGCCAGCAGTTTACAGGGGATTCAGGGAGGCTACACCTTC. It is translated as CASSLQGIQGGYTF.

This clone was detected only once. The chain is built from TRBV2 and TRBJ1-1, with 12 bases matching TRBD1. Germline CDR1 reads SNHLY; CDR2 reads FYNNEI. The CDR3 is made up of 15 amino acids. V lost 8 bases and J lost 3; bases outside the gene matches: 7. The CDR3 DNA reads TGTGCCAGCGCGGGGACAGGGGGCAGGTACACTGAAGCTTTCTTT. It encodes CASAGTGGRYTEAFF.

This chain joins TRBV3-1 (or the pseudogene TRBV3-2) and TRBJ1-4, with D maybe TRBD1 (6 bases). V was cut by 4 bases and J by 8 bases, with 17 bases left in between. Looked up from germline, CDR1 is LGHDT and CDR2 is YNNKEL (reference sequence). CDR3 size: 15 residues. CDR3 DNA: TGTGCCAGCAGCCGAAATCCGGGAGGGGGGGAAAAACTGTTTTTT. Translating it yields CASSRNPGGGEKLFF.

V is TRBV3-1 (or the pseudogene TRBV3-2) and J is TRBJ1-1; the D is unclear. Germline CDR1 LGHDT, CDR2 YNNKEL (reference sequence). This CDR3 contains 14 residues. Trimming shortened V by 4 bases and J by 4 bases, and 13 bases separated the two germline ends. CDR3 nucleotides: TGTGCCAGCAGCCGAGAGGTGGAGAGCACTGAAGCTTTCTTT. Encoded protein: CASSREVESTEAFF.

The rearrangement uses TRBV6-5 and TRBJ1-2; 7 bases are shared with TRBD1. This CDR3 is built from 15 residues. V trimming: 8 bases; J trimming: 3 bases; junction bases outside the gene matches: 12. Germline-derived CDR1 and CDR2 are MNHEY and SVGAGI. CDR3 protein: CASSPSLGQDYGYTF. The DNA for the CDR3 is TGTGCCAGCTCCCCTAGTCTAGGACAGGACTATGGCTACACCTTC.

This clone has a single count. The chain employs TRBV11-2 and TRBJ2-1; TRBD2 aligns across 12 bases. V shed 7 bases and J 5 bases; nucleotides not matched to a gene: 6. Germline CDR1 reads SGHAT; CDR2 reads FQNNGV. The CDR3 is 15 amino acids. The DNA for the CDR3 is TGTGCCAGCACCGCTAGCGGGGGGGCTGACAATGAGCAGTTCTTC. This codes for CASTASGGADNEQFF.

This chain connects TRBV9 to TRBJ2-3, with 9 bases matching TRBD1. The germline V gene has CDR1 SGDLS and CDR2 YYNGEE. Trimming took 3 bases from V and 3 from J; bases not matched to a gene: 8. This CDR3 has 16 residues. As DNA, the CDR3 is TGTGCCAGCAGCGCGCGGACAGGGGATTTAACAGATACGCAGTATTTT. Its translation is CASSARTGDLTDTQYF.

This chain connects TRBV4-1 to TRBJ2-7; D gene ambiguous. Per the germline V gene, CDR1 is MGHRA and CDR2 is YSYEKL. V dropped 0 bases and J dropped 6 bases, with 15 bases sitting between them. This CDR3 has 15 amino acids. Written as DNA, the CDR3 is TGCGCCAGCAGCCAAGATGTGAGTAAGCTCTCCGAGCAGTACTTC. This gives the protein CASSQDVSKLSEQYF.

V and J are TRBV27 and TRBJ1-6; D is undetermined. The CDR3 extends over 18 amino acids. Germline CDR1 MNHEY, CDR2 SMNVEV (reference sequence). Between the trimmed V and J ends, which lost 5 bases and 0 bases, there was a span of 17 bases. CDR3 region: CASSLLPKDSSYNSPLHF. The CDR3 DNA follows: TGTGCCAGCAGTCTCCTCCCGAAAGATAGCTCCTATAATTCACCCCTCCACTTT.